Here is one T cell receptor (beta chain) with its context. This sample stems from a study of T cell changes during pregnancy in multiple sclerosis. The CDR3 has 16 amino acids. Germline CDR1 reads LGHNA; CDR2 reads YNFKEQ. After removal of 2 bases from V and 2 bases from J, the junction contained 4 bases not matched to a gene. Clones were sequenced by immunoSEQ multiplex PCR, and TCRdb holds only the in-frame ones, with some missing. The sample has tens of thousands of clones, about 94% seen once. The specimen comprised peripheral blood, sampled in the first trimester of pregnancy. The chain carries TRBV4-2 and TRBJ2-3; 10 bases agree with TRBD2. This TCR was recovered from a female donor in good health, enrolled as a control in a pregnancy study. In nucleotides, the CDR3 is TGTGCCAGCAGCCAATTGGGGACTAGCGTCACAGATACGCAGTATTTT. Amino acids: CASSQLGTSVTDTQYF.